These T cell receptor beta chains were read from a single sample in a study of multiple sclerosis patients with progressive multifocal leukoencephalopathy. TCRdb's table, derived via immunoSEQ multiplex PCR, lists solely in-frame clones and lacks some. The table has about 32,000 clones, 85% to 95% seen once. Sequenced: PBMCs. The receptors originated from a man aged 25-40 years with multiple sclerosis. The conserved cysteine and the conserved F or W are not part of the CDR3 here. A D gene is named only where the DNA matches it firmly.

D,J,V,CDR3
TRBD1,TRBJ1-5,TRBV28,ASSSRQGVLNQPQH
-,TRBJ2-1,TRBV10-3,AISDPGPIPNEQF
-,TRBJ2-1,TRBV28,ASSLTRGNEQF
TRBD1,TRBJ1-2,TRBV18,ASSPTPGTAYGYT
TRBD2,TRBJ2-7,TRBV6-5,ASSGTSGNYEQY
TRBD2,TRBJ2-3,TRBV7-9,ASSRGLATDTQY
-,TRBJ1-2,TRBV7-2,ASSLAVTDYGYT
TRBD1,TRBJ1-5,TRBV6-5,ASSKTGFNQPQH
TRBD2,TRBJ2-1,TRBV27,ASSKLAGIDNEQF
-,TRBJ2-3,TRBV4-3,ASSQDGGGEWGDTQY
-,TRBJ2-3,TRBV19,ASSIDLASANTDTQY
-,TRBJ1-4,TRBV7-8,ASSQSGLNEKLF
TRBD1,TRBJ2-5,TRBV19,ASSMITGGQETQY
-,TRBJ1-3,TRBV18,ASSLDAGNTIY
TRBD1,TRBJ2-1,TRBV5-1,ASSWDRGSYNEQF
-,TRBJ2-4,TRBV6-5,ASRGETKNIQY
-,TRBJ2-3,TRBV6-5,ASSPASGADTQY
-,TRBJ1-3,TRBV27,ASSLRGSGNTIY
TRBD2,TRBJ2-3,TRBV7-2,ASSSGLAGVADTQY
-,TRBJ1-6,TRBV10-3,AISASIRRSPLH
-,TRBJ1-5,TRBV5-1,ASSLGTPNQPQH
TRBD2,TRBJ2-1,TRBV7-6,ASSLAFISGRARRVYNEQF
TRBD1,TRBJ2-7,TRBV28,ASSESGGQY
TRBD2,TRBJ2-3,TRBV5-1,ASSLGTSGRATDTQY
TRBD2,TRBJ2-1,TRBV7-2,ASTVLAGGPTEQF
-,TRBJ1-2,TRBV4-2,ASSLDPGANYGYT
TRBD2,TRBJ2-1,TRBV7-2,ASSTTKGTSAYNEQF
TRBD1,TRBJ2-1,TRBV29-1,SAVGDREYNNEQF
-,TRBJ1-5,TRBV6-5,ASSLQGGGGQPQH
TRBD2,TRBJ2-1,TRBV30,AWTPGLARNEQF
TRBD2,TRBJ2-1,TRBV11-2,ASSLGGQPGLAGGNEQF
-,TRBJ1-3,TRBV10-3,AISPDFSGNTIY